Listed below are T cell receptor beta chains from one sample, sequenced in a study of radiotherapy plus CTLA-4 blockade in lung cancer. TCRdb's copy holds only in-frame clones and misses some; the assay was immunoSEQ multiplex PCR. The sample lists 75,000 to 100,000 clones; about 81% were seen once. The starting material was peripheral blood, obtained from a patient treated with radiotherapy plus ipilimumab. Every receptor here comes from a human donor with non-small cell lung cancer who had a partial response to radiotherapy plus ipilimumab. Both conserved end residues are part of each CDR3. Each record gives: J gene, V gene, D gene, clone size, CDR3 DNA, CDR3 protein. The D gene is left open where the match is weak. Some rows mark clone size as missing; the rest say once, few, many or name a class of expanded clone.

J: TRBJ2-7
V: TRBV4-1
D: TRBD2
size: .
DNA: TGCGCCAGCAGCCGCCTACCCACCGGGACTAATTACGAGCAGTACTTC
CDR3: CASSRLPTGTNYEQYF

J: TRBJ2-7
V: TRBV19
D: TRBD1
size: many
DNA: TGTGCCAGTAGTACCACCGGGACAGGGGCCTACGAGCAGTACTTC
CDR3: CASSTTGTGAYEQYF

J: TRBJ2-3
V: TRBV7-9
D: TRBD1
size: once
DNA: TGTGCCAGCACCAGGGGGCGGTCCACAGATACGCAGTATTTT
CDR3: CASTRGRSTDTQYF

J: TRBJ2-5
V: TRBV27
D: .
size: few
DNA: TGTGCCAGCAGTTTGTCTCGGCAAGAGACCCAGTACTTC
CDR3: CASSLSRQETQYF

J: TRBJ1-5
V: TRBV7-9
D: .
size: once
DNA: TGTGCCAGCAGCTTAGGGGCAGAAACTAATCAGCCCCAGCATTTT
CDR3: CASSLGAETNQPQHF

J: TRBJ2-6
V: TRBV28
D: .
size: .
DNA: TGTGCCAGCAGCGAGGTTTCTGGGGCCAACGTCCTGACTTTC
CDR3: CASSEVSGANVLTF

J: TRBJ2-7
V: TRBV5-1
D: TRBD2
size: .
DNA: TGCGCCAGCAGCTTGAGTGGCGGGAGTTTCTACGAGCAGTACTTC
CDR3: CASSLSGGSFYEQYF

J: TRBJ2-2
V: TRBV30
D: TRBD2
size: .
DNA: TGTGCCTGGAGTGTAGATCTAGCGGCCGGGGAGCTGTTTTTT
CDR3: CAWSVDLAAGELFF

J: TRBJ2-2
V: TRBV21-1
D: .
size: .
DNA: TGTGCCAGCAGCATGGAATGGCTAGCGGACACCGGGGAGCTGTTTTTT
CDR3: CASSMEWLADTGELFF

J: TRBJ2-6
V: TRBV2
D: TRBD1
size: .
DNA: TGTGCCAGCAGTGCGACCGGGACAGGGCGCGGAGGGGCCAACGTCCTGACTTTC
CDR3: CASSATGTGRGGANVLTF

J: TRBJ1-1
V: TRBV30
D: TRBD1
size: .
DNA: TGTGCCTGGAGGACAGGGGGGAACACTGAAGCTTTCTTT
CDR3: CAWRTGGNTEAFF

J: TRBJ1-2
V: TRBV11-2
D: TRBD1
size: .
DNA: TGTGCCAGCAGCTTAGATTTAAGGGGGCTAGGCTACACCTTC
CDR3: CASSLDLRGLGYTF

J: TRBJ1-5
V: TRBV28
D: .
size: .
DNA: TGTGCCAGCAGTCTTAGGGGTGCCGATCAGCCCCAGCATTTT
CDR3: CASSLRGADQPQHF

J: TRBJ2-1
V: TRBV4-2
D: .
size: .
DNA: TGTGCCAGCAGCCAAGATGGGGCCAGCGACTCCTACAATGAGCAGTTCTTC
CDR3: CASSQDGASDSYNEQFF

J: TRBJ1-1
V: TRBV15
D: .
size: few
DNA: TGTGCCACCAGCAGAGCCCGTGTCGGGAACACTGAAGCTTTCTTT
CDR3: CATSRARVGNTEAFF

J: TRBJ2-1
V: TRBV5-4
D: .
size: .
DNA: TGTGCCAGCAGCTTGCCTATCAATGAGCAGTTCTTC
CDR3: CASSLPINEQFF

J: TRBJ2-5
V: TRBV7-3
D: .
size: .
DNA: TGTGCCAGCAGCTTAAACGCAGGGGCAGAGACCCAGTACTTC
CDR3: CASSLNAGAETQYF

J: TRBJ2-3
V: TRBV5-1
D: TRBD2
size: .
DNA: TGCGCCAGCGAGGAAGGCTCCAGCGGGGGGGGGACAGATACGCAGTATTTT
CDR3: CASEEGSSGGGTDTQYF

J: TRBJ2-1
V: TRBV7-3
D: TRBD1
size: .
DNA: TGTGCCAGCAGCCTCGGGGACAGGGGGCCGTTCTTC
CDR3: CASSLGDRGPFF

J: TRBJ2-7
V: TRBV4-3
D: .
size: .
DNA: TGCGCCAGCAGCCAGGGACTCACTTCCTACGAGCAGTACTTC
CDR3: CASSQGLTSYEQYF

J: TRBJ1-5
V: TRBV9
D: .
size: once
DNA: TGTGCCAGCAGCCGGGCAGGGTACAATCAGCCCCAGCATTTT
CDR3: CASSRAGYNQPQHF

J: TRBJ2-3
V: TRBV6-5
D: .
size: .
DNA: TGTGCCAGCGAGCGGAAAGAAACGGATACGCAGTATTTT
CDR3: CASERKETDTQYF

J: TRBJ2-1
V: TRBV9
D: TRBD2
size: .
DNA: TGTGCCAGCAGCGCGGGGGGTCTCATCCTGGGTGAGCAGTTCTTC
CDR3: CASSAGGLILGEQFF

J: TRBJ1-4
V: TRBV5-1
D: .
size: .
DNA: TGCGCCAGCAGCCGAGGGTCTAATGAAAAACTGTTTTTT
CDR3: CASSRGSNEKLFF

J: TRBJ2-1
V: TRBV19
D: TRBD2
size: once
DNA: TGTGCCAGTAGTATAGCCCCTAGCGGGAGTGAGAATGAGCAGTTCTTC
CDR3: CASSIAPSGSENEQFF

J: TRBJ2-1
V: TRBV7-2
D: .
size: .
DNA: TGTGCCAGCAGCTTAGCGCGGACTTCCAGTGAGCAGTTCTTC
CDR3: CASSLARTSSEQFF

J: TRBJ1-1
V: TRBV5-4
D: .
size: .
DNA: TGTGCCAGCAGCTCTGGGAGAACTGAAGCTTTCTTT
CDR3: CASSSGRTEAFF

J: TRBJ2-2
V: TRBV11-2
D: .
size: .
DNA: TGTGCCAGCAGCTCCCGGACAGCAAAGGCCGGGGAGCTGTTTTTT
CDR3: CASSSRTAKAGELFF

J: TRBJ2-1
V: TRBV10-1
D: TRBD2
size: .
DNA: TGCGCCAGCAGTGAATGGAGACTAGCGGATGACAATGAGCAGTTCTTC
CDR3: CASSEWRLADDNEQFF

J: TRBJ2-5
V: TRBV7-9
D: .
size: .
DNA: TGTGCCAGCAATAGGGGTGGAGAGACCCAGTACTTC
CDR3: CASNRGGETQYF

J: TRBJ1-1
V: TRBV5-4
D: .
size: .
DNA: TGTGCCAGCAGCTTTGACATTAACACTGAAGCTTTCTTT
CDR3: CASSFDINTEAFF

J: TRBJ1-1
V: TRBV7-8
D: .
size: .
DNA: TGTGCCAGCAGCTTACAGGGGTTCCACACTGAAGCTTTCTTT
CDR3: CASSLQGFHTEAFF

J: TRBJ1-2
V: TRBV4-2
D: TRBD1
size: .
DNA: TGTGCCAGCAGCCAAGGACAGGGGGCAGAAGGTCCTTTTGGTGGCTACACCTTC
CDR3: CASSQGQGAEGPFGGYTF

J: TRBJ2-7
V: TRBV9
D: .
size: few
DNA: TGTGCCAGCAGCGTAGGGAGGGCCCCCTACGAGCAGTACTTC
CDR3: CASSVGRAPYEQYF

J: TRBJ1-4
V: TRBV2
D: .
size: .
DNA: TGTGCCAGCAGTGAAGCCAGGGCAACTAATGAAAAACTGTTTTTT
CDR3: CASSEARATNEKLFF

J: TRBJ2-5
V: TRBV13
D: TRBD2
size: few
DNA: TGTGCCAGCTCCCAGACTAGCGCAAACCAAGAGACCCAGTACTTC
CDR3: CASSQTSANQETQYF

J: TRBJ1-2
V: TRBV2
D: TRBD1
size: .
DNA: TGTGCCAGCAGTCGACAGGGCCCTAACTATGGCTACACCTTC
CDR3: CASSRQGPNYGYTF

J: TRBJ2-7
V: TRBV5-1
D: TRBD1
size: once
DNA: TGCGCCAGCAGCTACGGGACAGGAGACGAGCAGTACTTC
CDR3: CASSYGTGDEQYF

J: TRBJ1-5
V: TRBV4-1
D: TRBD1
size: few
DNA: TGCGCCAGCAGTCAACAGGGGTCGCCCCAGCATTTT
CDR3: CASSQQGSPQHF

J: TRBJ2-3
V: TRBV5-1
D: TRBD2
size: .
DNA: TGCGCCAGCAGCTTGGTTGGGGGGGGCACAGATACGCAGTATTTT
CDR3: CASSLVGGGTDTQYF

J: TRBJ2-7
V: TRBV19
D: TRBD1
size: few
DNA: TGTGCCAGTAGTCTCGGACAGGCGGGCGAGCAGTACTTC
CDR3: CASSLGQAGEQYF

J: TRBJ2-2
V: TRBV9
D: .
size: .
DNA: TGTGCCAGCAGCGTAGTCAGCACCGGGGAGCTGTTTTTT
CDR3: CASSVVSTGELFF

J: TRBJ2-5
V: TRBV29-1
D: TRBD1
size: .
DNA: TGCAGCGTTTCTACAGGGGGGAAGACCCAGTACTTC
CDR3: CSVSTGGKTQYF

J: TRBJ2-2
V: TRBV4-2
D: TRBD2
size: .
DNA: TGTGCCAGCAGCCAGACCGTAGCGGGAGAGGCCGGGGAGCTGTTTTTT
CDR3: CASSQTVAGEAGELFF

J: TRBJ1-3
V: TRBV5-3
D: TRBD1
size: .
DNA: TGTGCCAGAAGCTTGCCTGGGGACAGGGACTCTGGAAATACCATATATTTT
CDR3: CARSLPGDRDSGNTIYF

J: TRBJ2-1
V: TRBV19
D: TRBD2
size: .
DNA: TGTGCCAGTAGTACCCCACTAGCGGGAGTAAACAATGAGCAGTTCTTC
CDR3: CASSTPLAGVNNEQFF

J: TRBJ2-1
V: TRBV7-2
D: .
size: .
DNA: TGTGCCAGCAGCTTAGGTCGTCCCAGCGTGGCTGAGCAGTTCTTC
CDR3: CASSLGRPSVAEQFF

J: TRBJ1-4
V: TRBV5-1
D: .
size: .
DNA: TGCGCCAGCAGCCCACAGGGATCAACTAATGAAAAACTGTTTTTT
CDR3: CASSPQGSTNEKLFF

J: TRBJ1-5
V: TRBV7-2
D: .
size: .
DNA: TGTGCCAGCAGTTCCGGACAGCCTAATCAGCCCCAGCATTTT
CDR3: CASSSGQPNQPQHF

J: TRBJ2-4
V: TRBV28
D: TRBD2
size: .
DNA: TGTGCCAGCAGTTCGGCGGGAGAGGGGTACATTCAGTACTTC
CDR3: CASSSAGEGYIQYF

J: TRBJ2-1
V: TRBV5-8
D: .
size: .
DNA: TGTGCCAGCAGCTCCGGACAGGGACTAACGGAAAAAAATGAGCAGTTCTTC
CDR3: CASSSGQGLTEKNEQFF

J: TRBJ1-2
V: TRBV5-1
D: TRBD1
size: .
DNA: TGCGCCAGCAGCGACGGACAGGGGGAGGGCTATGGCTACACCTTC
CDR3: CASSDGQGEGYGYTF

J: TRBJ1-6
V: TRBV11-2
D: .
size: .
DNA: TGTGCCAGCAGCAAAAACCCAGGGACAACAGATAATTCACCCCTCCACTTT
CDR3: CASSKNPGTTDNSPLHF

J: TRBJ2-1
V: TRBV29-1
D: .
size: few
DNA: TGCAGCGTTGAAAGGCCGGGCTACAATGAGCAGTTCTTC
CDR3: CSVERPGYNEQFF